This T cell receptor (beta chain) derives from a study of blood T cell repertoires in COVID-19. One Seattle source followed patients from active infection through their disease course. Generated by immunoSEQ multiplex PCR, the TCRdb table keeps only in-frame clones and is missing some. The data show 200,000 to 250,000 clones, around 90% seen once. The CDR3 has 13 amino acids. Trimming removed 3 bases at V and 6 bases at J, with 14 bases between. The germline gives CDR1 GTSNPN, CDR2 SVGIG (reference sequence). The material sequenced was peripheral blood. This TCR came from a man aged 60-69 years with COVID-19, enrolled during active disease. The gene calls are TRBV30 and TRBJ1-2, with D tentatively TRBD1 (5 bases). CDR3 sequence reads: CAWRLGGWDGYTF. As DNA, the CDR3 is TGTGCCTGGAGATTGGGGGGGTGGGATGGCTACACCTTC.